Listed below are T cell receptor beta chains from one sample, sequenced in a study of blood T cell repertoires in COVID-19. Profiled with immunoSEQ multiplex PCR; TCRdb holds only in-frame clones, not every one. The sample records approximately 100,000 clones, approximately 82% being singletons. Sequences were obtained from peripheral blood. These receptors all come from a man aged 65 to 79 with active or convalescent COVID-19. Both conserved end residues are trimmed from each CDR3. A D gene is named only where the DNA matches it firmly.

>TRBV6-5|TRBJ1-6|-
ASIPARGNNSPLH
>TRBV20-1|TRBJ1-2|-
SAYRVGYT
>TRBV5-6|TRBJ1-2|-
ASSLRGGAGDYGYT
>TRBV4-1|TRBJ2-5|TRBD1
ASSLGQGRETQY
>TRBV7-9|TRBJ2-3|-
ASSLNQGTDTQY
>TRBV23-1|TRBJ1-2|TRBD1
ASSQSRAGGGVYGYT
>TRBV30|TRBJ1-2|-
AWRDTGGYT
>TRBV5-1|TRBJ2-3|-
ASSFGGYTDTQY
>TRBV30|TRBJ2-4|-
AWSGLAKNIQY
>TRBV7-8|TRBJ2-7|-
ASSLALRDSEQY
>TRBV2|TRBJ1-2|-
ASSDSYGYT
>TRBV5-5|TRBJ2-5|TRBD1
ASSSGQGEWETQY
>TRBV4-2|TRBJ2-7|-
ASSQASQQQDEQY
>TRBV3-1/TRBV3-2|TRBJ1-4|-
ASSQLIVRASWEKLF
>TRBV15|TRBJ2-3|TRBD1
ATSRERTGGDTQY
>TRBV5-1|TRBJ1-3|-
ASSLGPQGSGNTIY
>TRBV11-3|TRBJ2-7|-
ASSSVLEQY
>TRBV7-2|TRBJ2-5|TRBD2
ASSMGLETTSPQY
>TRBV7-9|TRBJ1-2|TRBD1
ASSPGQGDYGYT
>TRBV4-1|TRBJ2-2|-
ASSHRNTGELF
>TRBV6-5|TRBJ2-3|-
ASSPTFTDTQY
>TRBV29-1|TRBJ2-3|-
SVAEGTGSTDTQY
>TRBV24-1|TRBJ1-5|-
ATSDLQGQPQH
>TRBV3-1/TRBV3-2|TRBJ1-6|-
ASSQVDNSPLH